This passage covers 24 T cell receptor beta chains from one sample sequenced in a study of blood T cell repertoires in COVID-19. The repertoire was sequenced with immunoSEQ multiplex PCR; TCRdb's copy has only in-frame clones and lacks some. The table has about 180,000 clones, about 85% seen once. The sequenced sample consisted of peripheral blood. The receptors originated from a woman in her fifties or sixties with COVID-19, enrolled during active disease.

V gene TRBV9 combines with J gene TRBJ1-1; maybe TRBD1 (5 bases). CDR3 length: 16 residues. Trimming removed 2 bases at V and 2 bases at J, with 16 bases between. Per the germline V gene, CDR1 is SGDLS and CDR2 is YYNGEE. The DNA of the CDR3 is TGTGCCAGCAGCGTCCTCGGGGGGGAGGCAAACACTGAAGCTTTCTTT. It encodes CASSVLGGEANTEAFF.

The gene calls are TRBV3-1 (or the pseudogene TRBV3-2) and TRBJ2-5; TRBD2 agrees at 14 bases. V dropped 2 bases and J dropped 2; count of bases not matched to a gene: 1. Germline lookup yields CDR1 LGHDT and CDR2 YNNKEL (reference sequence). The CDR3 has 16 amino acids. CDR3 amino acids: CASSQRTSGGQETQYF. The CDR3, as DNA: TGTGCCAGCAGCCAAAGGACTAGCGGGGGGCAAGAGACCCAGTACTTC.

The chain links TRBV6-5 to TRBJ1-2, with 7 bases that match TRBD1. Trimming removed 11 bases from V and 2 bases from J; junction bases left unmatched: 5. The V gene's germline CDR1 is MNHEY and CDR2 SVGAGI. This CDR3 comprises 12 residues. CDR3 sequence (DNA): TGTGCCTGCGGGGACAGCAACTATGGCTACACCTTC. Translation: CACGDSNYGYTF.

The CDR3 loop is CASSLHGWTGGGSYTF. The CDR3 DNA is TGTGCCAGCAGTCTCCACGGCTGGACAGGGGGCGGAAGCTACACCTTC. This chain joins TRBV11-1 and TRBJ1-2; 11 nucleotides match TRBD1. Losses at the gene ends were 6 bases for V and 9 bases for J; bases not matched to a gene: 15. Germline V gene sequence: CDR1 SGHAT, CDR2 FQDESV (reference sequence). The CDR3 has 16 residues.

The chain couples TRBV7-2 to TRBJ2-3; TRBD2 matches 12 bases. Germline V CDR1 and CDR2: SGHTA, FQGNSA. This CDR3 is built from 16 residues. Losses at the gene ends were 5 bases for V and 8 bases for J; bases not matched to a gene: 11. This CDR3 reads CASSPRLAGAPGTQYF. The DNA for the CDR3 is TGTGCCAGCAGCCCCAGACTAGCGGGGGCCCCGGGTACGCAGTATTTT.

Ten or more counts support this clone. The V gene is TRBV12-5, the J gene TRBJ2-1, with 9 bases fitting TRBD1. The V and J ends lost 6 bases and 3 bases, in that order; junction bases with no gene match: 3. The CDR3 has 14 amino acids. The V gene's germline CDR1 is LGHNT and CDR2 FRNRAP. CDR3 protein: CASGTGGYYNEQFF. The CDR3 DNA follows: TGTGCTAGTGGAACAGGGGGCTACTACAATGAGCAGTTCTTC.

This clone was observed a few times. The V call is TRBV5-1, the J call TRBJ2-7; TRBD1 aligns across 9 bases. The J segment lost 6 bases and the V segment lost 2 bases, leaving 6 bases of the junction unmatched. Germline V gene lookup returns CDR1 SGHRS and CDR2 YFSETQ. CDR3 length: 14 amino acids. The CDR3 here is CASSLNRGPGEQYF. In DNA form, the CDR3 reads TGCGCCAGCAGCTTAAACAGGGGGCCTGGCGAGCAGTACTTC.

This clone came up a few times. The chain employs TRBV12-3 or TRBV12-4 and TRBJ2-7, with D perhaps matching TRBD1 (6 bases). The CDR3 consists of 13 residues. The V gene lost 5 bases and the J gene lost 2 bases, with 10 bases spanning the gap. The DNA for the CDR3 is TGTGCCAGCAGTCCACAGGGAACCTACGAGCAGTACTTC. This gives the protein CASSPQGTYEQYF.

V and J are TRBV29-1 and TRBJ1-1, with a possible D match to TRBD1 (6 bases). Looked up from germline, CDR1 is SQVTM and CDR2 is ANQGSEA. Trimming pared 3 bases from V and 0 bases from J, leaving 14 bases between. This CDR3 is 15 amino acids long. In nucleotides, the CDR3 is TGCAGCGTTGAGGGTTTACAGGGATTGAACACTGAAGCTTTCTTT. Protein product: CSVEGLQGLNTEAFF.

The V call is TRBV11-2, the J call TRBJ2-5, with TRBD2 identical over 10 bases. The CDR3 length is 16 residues. Germline CDR1 and CDR2: SGHAT and FQNNGV. The J segment lost 1 base and the V segment lost 1 base, leaving 3 bases of the junction unmatched. CDR3 nucleotides: TGTGCCAGCAGCTTAGGAGCGGGGGGGTCCCAAGAGACCCAGTACTTC. It codes for CASSLGAGGSQETQYF.

This sequence joins TRBV7-7 and TRBJ2-2, with D maybe TRBD2 (5 bases). This CDR3 spans 16 amino acids. With 3 bases removed from V and 1 base from J, the gap between germline ends came to 12 bases. Germline loops: CDR1 SSHAT, CDR2 FNYEAQ (reference sequence). CDR3 loop: CASSLGATRNTGELFF. The CDR3 nucleotides are TGTGCCAGCAGCTTGGGAGCCACTAGGAACACCGGGGAGCTGTTTTTT.

The chain carries TRBV10-3 and TRBJ1-5; 9 bases are shared with TRBD1. V lost 4 bases, J lost 4 bases, and 5 bases stayed unmatched. From germline, CDR1 is ENHRY and CDR2 SYGVKD. The CDR3 contains 15 residues. CDR3 bases: TGTGCCATCAGTGCCGAGACAGGGGGTAATCAGCCCCAGCATTTT. Translation gives CAISAETGGNQPQHF.

The chain is built from TRBV5-6 and TRBJ2-3, with 9 bases identical to TRBD1. The CDR3 is 15 residues long. Germline CDR1 and CDR2: SGHDT and YYEEEE. The V gene end was trimmed by 3 bases and the J gene end by 6 bases; junction bases not matched to a gene: 8. The CDR3 sequence: CASSYRDRESDTQYF. The CDR3 nucleotides are TGTGCCAGCAGCTACCGGGACAGGGAGTCCGATACGCAGTATTTT. The full variable domain, completed using reference TRBV5-6 and TRBJ2-3, is DAGVTQSPTHLIKTRGQQVTLRCSPKSGHDTVSWYQQALGQGPQFIFQYYEEEERQRGNFPDRFSGHQFPNYSSELNVNALLLGDSALYLCASSYRDRESDTQYFGPGTRLTVL.

The chain joins TRBV6-5 to TRBJ1-1; the D is unclear. V was clipped by 6 bases and J by 6 bases, with 14 bases between them. The CDR3 extends over 13 amino acids. Germline assignment: CDR1 MNHEY and CDR2 SVGAGI. The CDR3 nucleotides read TGTGCCAGCAGACCGACATTTGTTTCTGAAGCTTTCTTT. Its translation: CASRPTFVSEAFF.

V is TRBV4-1 and J is TRBJ1-1, with unresolved D. Between the trimmed V and J ends, which lost 1 base and 5 bases, there was a span of 8 bases. Germline CDR1 MGHRA, CDR2 YSYEKL. The CDR3 has 13 residues. CDR3 region: CASSQVGLTEAFF. CDR3 sequence (DNA): TGCGCCAGCAGCCAAGTCGGTTTGACTGAAGCTTTCTTT.

J is TRBJ2-4 and V is TRBV3-1 (or the pseudogene TRBV3-2); TRBD1 agrees at 9 bases. The J segment lost 8 bases and the V segment lost 5 bases, leaving 7 bases of the junction unmatched. The CDR3 covers 14 residues. The V gene's germline CDR1 is LGHDT and CDR2 YNNKEL (reference sequence). The CDR3 is CASSFGQGIDIQYF. For the CDR3, the DNA is TGTGCCAGCAGCTTCGGACAGGGGATCGACATTCAGTACTTC.

This clone has just a few counts. This chain links TRBV30 with TRBJ1-1; maybe TRBD1 (6 bases). The CDR3 extends over 12 amino acids. In germline, CDR1 is GTSNPN, CDR2 SVGIG (reference sequence). The ends were cut back, 3 bases at V and 11 bases at J, with 16 bases in the middle. The CDR3 is CAWRATGRRAFF. For the CDR3, the DNA is TGTGCCTGGAGGGCTACAGGGCGCCGGGCTTTCTTT. Variable domain in full (rest from reference TRBV30 and TRBJ1-1): SQTIHQWPATLVQPVGSPLSLECTVEGTSNPNLYWYRQAAGRGLQLLFYSVGIGQISSEVPQNLSASRPQDRQFILSSKKLLLSDSGFYLCAWRATGRRAFFGQGTRLTVV.

The rearrangement links TRBV7-2 to TRBJ2-3, with 10 bases identical to TRBD2. J was trimmed by 6 bases and V by 1 base; bases with no gene match: 7. The CDR3 loop spans 16 amino acids. CDR1 is SGHTA and CDR2 is FQGNSA in the germline V gene. In DNA, the CDR3 is TGTGCCAGCAGCTTAGGACGAAGCGGGAGGGGGGATACGCAGTATTTT. Translation: CASSLGRSGRGDTQYF.

The rearrangement links TRBV6-5 to TRBJ1-1; D may be TRBD1 (6 bases). Germline loops: CDR1 MNHEY, CDR2 SVGAGI. The CDR3 runs to 14 residues. V lost 0 bases and J lost 10, with 15 bases in between. The DNA for the CDR3 is TGTGCCAGCAGTTACTCTGGCAGGGGTCAAAGAGCTTTCTTT. Its protein product is CASSYSGRGQRAFF.

The chain is built from TRBV6-5 and TRBJ1-4; weak D call: TRBD1 (5 bases). CDR1 is MNHEY and CDR2 is SVGAGI in the germline V gene. The CDR3 spans 14 residues. The ends were cut back, 3 bases at V and 6 bases at J, with 11 bases in the middle. The CDR3 DNA sequence: TGTGCCAGCAGTTATTACGGGGGAGATGAAAAACTGTTTTTT. Its protein is CASSYYGGDEKLFF.

With respect to this clone: One end of the junction is discordant with germline, which a read error may explain. The rearrangement links TRBV7-7 to TRBJ2-5; tentatively, D is TRBD1 (6 bases). This CDR3 contains 14 residues. Germline CDR1 and CDR2: SSHAT and FNYEAQ (reference sequence). Here the CDR3 reads CASSPTGYQETQYF. Here the CDR3 DNA reads TGTGCTAGCAGTCCCACAGGGTACCAAGAGACCCAGTACTTC. The full variable domain, with the rest looked up from reference TRBV7-7 and TRBJ2-5, is GAGVSQSPRYKVTKRGQDVTLRCDPISSHATLYWYQQALGQGPEFLTYFNYEAQPDKSGLPSDRFSAERPEGSISTLTIQRTEQRDSAMYRCASSPTGYQETQYFGPGTRLLVL.

The genes are TRBV30 and TRBJ2-6; TRBD1 might be the D (5 bases). With 0 bases removed from V and 10 bases from J, the gap between germline ends came to 13 bases. This CDR3 is 14 amino acids long. CDR1 GTSNPN and CDR2 SVGIG come from the germline V gene (reference sequence). In nucleotides, the CDR3 is TGTGCCTGGAGTGTCGGACCAGGGTTTAACGTCCTGACTTTC. This gives the protein CAWSVGPGFNVLTF.

The V and J genes are TRBV4-2 and TRBJ1-2; D unclear. Trimming shortened V by 1 base and J by 1 base, and 13 bases separated the two germline ends. The CDR3 spans 16 residues. The germline V gene encodes CDR1 LGHNA and CDR2 YNFKEQ. Written as DNA, the CDR3 is TGTGCCAGCAGCCAAGCGGGTCAGAAGCTTAACTATGGCTACACCTTC. Translated, it gives CASSQAGQKLNYGYTF.

This chain joins TRBV9 and TRBJ1-1, with D unresolved. V was clipped by 0 bases and J by 6 bases, with 12 bases between them. The germline gives CDR1 SGDLS, CDR2 YYNGEE. There are 14 residues in the CDR3. In nucleotides, the CDR3 is TGTGCCAGCAGCGTAGTTGATGGGAGGGCTGAAGCTTTCTTT. Its translation is CASSVVDGRAEAFF.